One and the same sample provided the 28 T cell receptor beta chains below, sequenced in a study of tumor and adjacent non-tumor tissue in lung cancer. This sample's RNA came from whole unsorted tissue. The normal lung tissue was taken more than 3 cm from the tumor edge. The library came from three nested PCR rounds adapted from ARM-PCR protocols. Each CDR3 protein is one row after TCRdb ran MiXCR on the multiplex PCR reads. The sample consists of about 67,000 distinct CDR3 sequences, 75% to 85% of them appearing once. Material: distant non-tumor lung tissue. The source of these receptors is a man in his 60s with non-small cell lung cancer.

This clonotype was counted between two and nine times. This is likely a read error, given that the CDR3 carries no conserved phenylalanine or tryptophan at its end. J is TRBJ2-1 and V is TRBV19; 9 bases fit TRBD1. The germline V gene has CDR1 LNHDA and CDR2 SQIVND (reference sequence). The CDR3 is 15 amino acids. After removal of 6 bases from V and 7 bases from J, the junction contained 10 bases not matched to a gene. The CDR3 spells CASRPRTGERNEQFL. CDR3 nucleotide sequence: TGTGCCAGTAGACCCCGGACAGGGGAGAGGAATGAGCAGTTCTTA.

J is TRBJ2-2 and V is TRBV4-1; D gene unclear. CDR1 MGHRA and CDR2 YSYEKL come from the germline V gene. CDR3 length: 14 residues. The CDR3 sequence is CVRSSAINTGELFF. For the CDR3, the DNA is TGCGTCAGGAGCTCTGCCATAAACACCGGGGAGCTGTTTTTT.

This clonotype was detected ten times or more. The V call is TRBV12-3 or TRBV12-4, the J call TRBJ1-1, with TRBD1 as a possible D gene (5 bases). This CDR3 comprises 14 residues. Trimming removed 5 bases from V and 10 bases from J, with 20 bases in between. The DNA of the CDR3 is TGTGCCAGCAGTCTCCGGACAAGGGAGGGGTCAGCTTTCTTT. Amino acids: CASSLRTREGSAFF.

As for this clonotype: One end of the junction does not line up with germline, which may come from a read error. The genes are TRBV5-4 and TRBJ2-2; D is perhaps TRBD2 (6 bases). This CDR3 contains 12 residues. Germline lookup yields CDR1 SGHNT and CDR2 YYREEE (reference sequence). CDR3 region: CASSGDTGGLFF. The CDR3 DNA sequence: TGTGCCAGCAGTGGGGATACCGGGGGGCTGTTTTTT.

To note about this clonotype: Sequence at one end of the junction differs from germline and may be a read error. The chain is built from TRBV11-3 and TRBJ2-1; 7 bases map to TRBD2. This CDR3 is 16 amino acids long. Germline V gene data show CDR1 as SGHNT and CDR2 as YENEEA. CDR3 coding DNA: TGTGCCAGTAGATCAGCGGGGACCTCGTTAAACAATGAGCAATTCTTC. It yields the protein CASRSAGTSLNNEQFF. The complete variable domain, with remaining parts taken from reference TRBV11-3 and TRBJ2-1, reads EAGVVQSPRYKIIEKKQPVAFWCNPISGHNTLYWYLQNLGQGPELLIRYENEEAVDDSQLPKDRFSAERLKGVDSTLKIQPAELGDSAVYLCASRSAGTSLNNEQFFGPGTRLTVL.

Notes on this clonotype: A much bigger clone sits one base away, suggesting this may be a read error. The rearrangement uses TRBV5-1 and TRBJ2-4; 9 positions agree with TRBD1. The CDR3 covers 13 residues. The germline V gene encodes CDR1 SGHRS and CDR2 YFSETQ. V shed 7 bases, J shed 11 bases, and the junction held 10 bases outside the gene matches. CDR3 in DNA: TGCGCCAGCGCTATGACAGGGGGTGACTTTCAGTACTTC. Translated, it gives CASAMTGGDFQYF.

The chain recombines TRBV6-5 with TRBJ2-2, with D perhaps matching TRBD1 (6 bases). Per the germline V gene, CDR1 is MNHEY and CDR2 is SVGAGI. This CDR3 has 15 residues. Trimming shortened V by 2 bases and J by 9 bases, and 16 bases separated the two germline ends. CDR3 DNA sequence: TGTGCCAGCAGTTACCTAGGGGGTTCGACCAGGGAGCTGTTTTTT. This gives the protein CASSYLGGSTRELFF.

To note about this clonotype: Lacking the conserved final phenylalanine or tryptophan, this CDR3 likely reflects a read error. The CDR3 reads CVSSRWTSGRQETQYL. The CDR3 nucleotides are TGTGTCAGCAGCCGATGGACTAGCGGGAGGCAAGAGACCCAGTACTTA. The V gene is TRBV14, the J gene TRBJ2-5; the match to TRBD2 covers 14 bases. The CDR3 is 16 amino acids. Germline V lookup: CDR1 SGHDN, CDR2 FVKESK.

The chain uses TRBV12-3 or TRBV12-4 and TRBJ1-6, with 7 positions matching TRBD1. The CDR3 has 15 amino acids. Losses at the gene ends were 5 bases for V and 7 bases for J; bases not matched to a gene: 8. The CDR3 DNA reads TGTGCCAGCAGTGAGTTGGGACAGCCGAATTCACCCCTCCACTTT. Its translation is CASSELGQPNSPLHF.

This clonotype is medium-sized in the sample. The V gene is TRBV29-1, the J gene TRBJ2-3; possibly TRBD1 or TRBD2 for D (5 bases each). The CDR3 contains 11 residues. In germline, CDR1 is SQVTM, CDR2 ANQGSEA. In nucleotides, the CDR3 is TGCGGGGGACGGTACACAGATACGCAGTATTTT. Its protein is CGGRYTDTQYF.

Note on this clonotype: This may come from a read error, since a much larger clone is one base off. The chain employs TRBV25-1 and TRBJ2-5; D remains unclear. The V gene's germline CDR1 is MGHDK and CDR2 SYGVNS. The ends were cut back, 1 base at V and 4 bases at J, with 10 bases in the middle. This CDR3 comprises 14 residues. The DNA of the CDR3 is TGTGCCAGCAGTGAATCTGTGAAGGCAGAGACCCAGTACTTC. Protein: CASSESVKAETQYF.

With respect to this clonotype: Its ends do not fully match the called genes, so a read error is possible. This chain connects TRBV5-1 to TRBJ2-7; tentative D call: TRBD2 (5 bases). The CDR3 contains 13 residues. Looked up from germline, CDR1 is SGHRS and CDR2 is YFSETQ. CDR3 amino acids: CASSNGNSYKQYF. CDR3 coding DNA: TGCGCCAGCAGCAACGGGAACTCCTACAAGCAGTACTTC.

Concerning this clonotype: At one of its ends the junction is not consistent with the germline gene, which may arise from a read error. The rearrangement joins TRBV6-1 to TRBJ2-3; D not resolved. The CDR3 length is 15 residues. CDR1 is MNHNS and CDR2 is SASEGT in the germline V gene. DNA of the CDR3: TGTACCAGCAGTGAACTTCAAGATAGCACAGATACGCAGTATTTT. Translating it yields CTSSELQDSTDTQYF.

As concerns this clonotype: A read error may account for a junction end that differs from germline. J is TRBJ2-5 and V is TRBV11-1; D is unclear. Germline CDR1 and CDR2: SGHAT and FQDESV (reference sequence). CDR3 length: 14 amino acids. The CDR3 protein is CGSSKDTYREAQYF. CDR3 in DNA: TGTGGCAGCAGCAAAGACACGTACCGAGAGGCCCAGTACTTC.

With respect to this clonotype: The junction shows a germline mismatch at one end, possibly a read error. The chain has TRBV29-1 and TRBJ2-5, with 7 nucleotides matching TRBD2. The CDR3 is 15 amino acids. The germline V gene has CDR1 SQVTM and CDR2 ANQGSEA. CDR3 sequence reads: CSVLSRASGQDTQYF. The CDR3 nucleotides read TGCAGTGTCCTCTCCCGGGCTAGCGGACAAGATACCCAGTACTTC.

This clonotype was counted only a few times. One base away lies a much larger clone, so this may be a sequencing read error. The conserved phenylalanine or tryptophan is not found at the CDR3 terminus, so this likely reflects a read error. This rearrangement joins TRBV28 to TRBJ2-1; 9 positions agree with TRBD2. Germline V gene sequence: CDR1 MDHEN, CDR2 SYDVKM. V dropped 6 bases and J dropped 5; count of bases not matched to a gene: 2. The CDR3 is 13 amino acids. The CDR3 loop is CASRSSGDNEQFS. The CDR3 nucleotides are TGTGCCAGCAGGTCTAGCGGGGACAATGAGCAGTTCTCC.

The sample holds a few counts of this clonotype. A single base separates this from a much larger clone, so it may be a read error. The chain joins TRBV28 to TRBJ2-3; D might be TRBD2 (5 bases). Per germline, CDR1 MDHEN and CDR2 SYDVKM. There are 15 residues in the CDR3. With 9 bases removed from V and 2 bases from J, the gap between germline ends came to 18 bases. CDR3 coding DNA: TGTGCCAGATCCAAAAGGAGGACGTACACAGATACGCAGTATTTT. Translated, it gives CARSKRRTYTDTQYF.

For this clonotype: The junction differs from germline at one of its ends, possibly a read error. The genes are TRBV11-2 and TRBJ2-7; TRBD2 aligns across 7 bases. The CDR3 has 14 amino acids. Germline V gene sequence: CDR1 SGHAT, CDR2 FQNNGV. In DNA form, the CDR3 reads TGTGCCAGCAGCGCGTGCAGAGGGGACTACGTGCAGTACTTC. Its protein is CASSACRGDYVQYF.

Comments on this clonotype: An end of the junction does not agree with germline; a read error may underlie this. This sequence joins TRBV24-1 and TRBJ2-3, with TRBD2 identical over 12 bases. Germline loops: CDR1 KGHDR, CDR2 SFDVKD. The CDR3 contains 19 residues. The CDR3 bases are TGTGCCCCCAGTGATTCTCTAGCGGGAGGGACCTCCAACACAGATACGCAGTATTTT. Protein product: CAPSDSLAGGTSNTDTQYF.

V is TRBV25-1 and J is TRBJ2-7; tentative D call: TRBD2 (6 bases). With 4 bases removed from V and 3 bases from J, the gap between germline ends came to 16 bases. From germline, CDR1 is MGHDK and CDR2 SYGVNS. The CDR3 covers 15 residues. The CDR3 reads CASSGGGVADYEQYF. The DNA for the CDR3 is TGTGCCAGCAGTGGCGGAGGTGTAGCGGACTACGAGCAGTACTTC.

For this clonotype: A junction boundary mismatches the germline segment, possibly from a read error. This sequence joins TRBV7-2 and TRBJ1-1; perhaps TRBD1 as D (5 bases). Germline loops: CDR1 SGHTA, CDR2 FQGNSA. This CDR3 contains 16 residues. The CDR3 is CASSLGWGEAFTEAFF. Written as DNA, the CDR3 is TGTGCCAGTAGCTTAGGGTGGGGGGAGGCGTTCACTGAAGCTTTCTTT.

Comment on this clonotype: Relative to the germline gene, one junction end is altered; a read error may explain this. V usage is TRBV11-2 and J usage is TRBJ2-3; TRBD2 agrees at 10 bases. CDR1 is SGHAT and CDR2 is FQNNGV in the germline V gene. The CDR3 covers 15 residues. The CDR3 region is CDRSSLGTSATTQYF. The CDR3 bases are TGTGACAGAAGCTCCCTAGGGACTAGCGCGACGACGCAATATTTT.

On this clonotype itself: The CDR3 ends on some other residue instead of the conserved phenylalanine or tryptophan, so this is likely a read error. This sequence joins TRBV6-5 and TRBJ1-2, with TRBD1 as a possible D gene (6 bases). Germline CDR1 MNHEY, CDR2 SVGAGI. The CDR3 consists of 15 residues. The chain's CDR3 is CVSSRQDGNNYGYTL. CDR3 in DNA: TGTGTCAGCAGTCGACAGGATGGGAATAACTATGGCTACACCTTG.

This clonotype was seen repeatedly, ten times or more. The CDR3 region is CASSLVTSGLNLYEQYF. Written as DNA, the CDR3 is TGTGCCAGCAGTTTGGTGACTAGCGGGCTCAATCTTTACGAGCAGTACTTC. V gene TRBV28 combines with J gene TRBJ2-7, with 10 bases aligning to TRBD2. Germline V gene lookup returns CDR1 MDHEN and CDR2 SYDVKM. This CDR3 is 17 amino acids long. V dropped 3 bases and J dropped 4; count of bases not matched to a gene: 12.

A remark on this clonotype: Since a much larger clone is just one base distant, this may be a read error. CDR3 residues: CANSLGDISYEQYF. DNA for the CDR3: TGTGCCAACAGCTTAGGGGACATCTCCTACGAGCAGTACTTC. The chain has TRBV11-2 and TRBJ2-7; tentatively, D is TRBD1 (6 bases). CDR1 and CDR2 from the germline V gene are SGHAT and FQNNGV. The CDR3 is 14 amino acids.

This chain links TRBV12-3 or TRBV12-4 with TRBJ2-2; 8 bases line up with TRBD2. Germline trimming cut 3 bases from V and 6 bases from J; bases unmatched to any gene: 6. The CDR3 extends over 15 amino acids. The CDR3 DNA follows: TGTGCCAGCAGTTTTCTCGGGGGGGTGGCCGGGGAGCTGTTTTTT. Translation: CASSFLGGVAGELFF.

In this sample, this clonotype turned up once. Because it lacks the conserved phenylalanine or tryptophan at the end, this CDR3 is likely a read error. The CDR3 DNA is TGTGCCAGCAGTTACCAGGGAGGGACGTATGGCTACACCATC. This translates into CASSYQGGTYGYTI. The chain employs TRBV6-5 and TRBJ1-2, with TRBD1 as a possible D gene (5 bases). V was clipped by 2 bases and J by 5 bases, with 12 bases between them. Germline assignment: CDR1 MNHEY and CDR2 SVGAGI. The CDR3 covers 14 residues.

This clonotype was seen only a few times. The junction and the germline gene differ at one end; a read error may be behind it. The chain has TRBV5-6 and TRBJ1-1, with TRBD1 matching over 7 bases. Per germline, CDR1 SGHDT and CDR2 YYEEEE. This CDR3 comprises 15 residues. CDR3 in DNA: TGTGCCAGCAGCTTGGTTCGAGACAGGGACCCCCTCCGAATCTTT. Translated, it gives CASSLVRDRDPLRIF.